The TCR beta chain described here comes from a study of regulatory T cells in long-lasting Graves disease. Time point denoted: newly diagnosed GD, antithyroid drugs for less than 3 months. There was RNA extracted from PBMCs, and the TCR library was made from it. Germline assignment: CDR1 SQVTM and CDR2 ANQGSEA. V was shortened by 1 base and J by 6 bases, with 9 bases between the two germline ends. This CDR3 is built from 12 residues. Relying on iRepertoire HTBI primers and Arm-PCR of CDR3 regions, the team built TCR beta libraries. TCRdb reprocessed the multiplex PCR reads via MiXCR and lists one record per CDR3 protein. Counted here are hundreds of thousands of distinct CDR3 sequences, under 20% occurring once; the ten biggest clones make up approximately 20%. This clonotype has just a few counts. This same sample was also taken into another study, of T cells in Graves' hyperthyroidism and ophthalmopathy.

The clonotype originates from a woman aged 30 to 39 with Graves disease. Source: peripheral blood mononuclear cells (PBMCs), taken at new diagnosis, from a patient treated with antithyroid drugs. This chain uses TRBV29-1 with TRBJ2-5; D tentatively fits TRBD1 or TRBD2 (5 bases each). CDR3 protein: CSVEVWGKTQYF. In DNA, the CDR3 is TGCAGCGTTGAAGTCTGGGGGAAGACCCAGTACTTC.